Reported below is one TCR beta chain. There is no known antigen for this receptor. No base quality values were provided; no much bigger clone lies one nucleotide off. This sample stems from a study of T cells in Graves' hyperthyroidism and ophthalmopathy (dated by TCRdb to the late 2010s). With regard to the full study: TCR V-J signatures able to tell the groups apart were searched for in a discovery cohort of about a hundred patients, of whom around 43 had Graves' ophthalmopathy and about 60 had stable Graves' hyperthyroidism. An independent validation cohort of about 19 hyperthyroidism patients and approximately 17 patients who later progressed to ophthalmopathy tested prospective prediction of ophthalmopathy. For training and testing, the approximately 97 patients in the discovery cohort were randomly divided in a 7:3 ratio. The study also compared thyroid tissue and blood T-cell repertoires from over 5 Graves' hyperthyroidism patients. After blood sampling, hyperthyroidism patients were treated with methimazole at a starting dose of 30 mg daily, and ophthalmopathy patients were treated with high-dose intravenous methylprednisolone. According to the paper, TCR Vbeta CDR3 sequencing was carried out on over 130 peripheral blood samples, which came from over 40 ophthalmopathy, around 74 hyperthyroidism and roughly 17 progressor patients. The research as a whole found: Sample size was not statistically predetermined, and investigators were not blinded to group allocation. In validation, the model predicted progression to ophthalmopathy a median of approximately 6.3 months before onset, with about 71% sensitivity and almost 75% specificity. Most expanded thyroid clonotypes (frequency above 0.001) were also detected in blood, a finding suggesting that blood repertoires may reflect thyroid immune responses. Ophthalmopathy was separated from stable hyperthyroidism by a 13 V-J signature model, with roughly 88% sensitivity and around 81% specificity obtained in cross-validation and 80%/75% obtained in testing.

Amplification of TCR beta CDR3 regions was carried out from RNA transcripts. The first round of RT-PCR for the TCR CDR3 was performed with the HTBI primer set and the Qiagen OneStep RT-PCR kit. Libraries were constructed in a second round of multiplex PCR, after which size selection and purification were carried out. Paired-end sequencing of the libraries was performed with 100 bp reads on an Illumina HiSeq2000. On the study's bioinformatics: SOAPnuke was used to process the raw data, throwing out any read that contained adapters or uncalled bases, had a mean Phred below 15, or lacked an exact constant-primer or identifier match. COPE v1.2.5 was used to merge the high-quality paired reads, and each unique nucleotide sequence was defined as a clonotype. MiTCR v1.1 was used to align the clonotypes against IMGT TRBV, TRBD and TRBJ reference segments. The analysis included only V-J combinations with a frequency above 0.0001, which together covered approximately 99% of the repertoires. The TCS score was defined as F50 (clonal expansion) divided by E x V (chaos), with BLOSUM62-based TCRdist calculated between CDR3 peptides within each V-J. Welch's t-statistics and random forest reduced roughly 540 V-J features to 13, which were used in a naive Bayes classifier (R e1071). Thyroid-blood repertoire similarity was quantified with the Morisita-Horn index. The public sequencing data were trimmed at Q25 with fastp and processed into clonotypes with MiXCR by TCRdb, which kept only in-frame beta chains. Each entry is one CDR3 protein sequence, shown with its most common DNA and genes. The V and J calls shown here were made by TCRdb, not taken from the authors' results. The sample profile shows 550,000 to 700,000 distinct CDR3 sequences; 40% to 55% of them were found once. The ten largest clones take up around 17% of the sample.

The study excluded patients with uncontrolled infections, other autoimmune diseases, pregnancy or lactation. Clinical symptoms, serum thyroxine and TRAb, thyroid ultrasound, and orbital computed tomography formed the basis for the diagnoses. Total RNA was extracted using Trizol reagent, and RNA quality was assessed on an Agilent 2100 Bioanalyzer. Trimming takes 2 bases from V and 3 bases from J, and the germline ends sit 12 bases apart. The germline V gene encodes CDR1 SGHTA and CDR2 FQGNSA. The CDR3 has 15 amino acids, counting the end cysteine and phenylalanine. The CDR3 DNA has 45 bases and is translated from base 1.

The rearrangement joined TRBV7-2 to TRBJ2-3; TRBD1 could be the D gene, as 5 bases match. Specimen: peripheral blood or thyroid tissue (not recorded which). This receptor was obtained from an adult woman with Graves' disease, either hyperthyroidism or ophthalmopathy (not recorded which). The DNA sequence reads TGTGCCAGCAGCTTAACGACAGCCTTTACAGATACGCAGTATTTT. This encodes CASSLTTAFTDTQYF.